These 14 T cell receptor beta chains came from one sample sequenced in a study of HIV-infected children after antiretroviral therapy interruption. Unique molecular identifiers were included in an RNA-based 3' RACE TCR library. Via MiXCR, TCRdb re-called the 3' RACE reads, giving one row per CDR3 protein. The data hold approximately 15,000 distinct CDR3 sequences, with about 3% observed a single time. This sample's treatment: PENTA 11 planned treatment interruption arm or continuous ART arm. Here the sequenced sample was CD45RO+ CD8+ T cells from PBMCs, pooled from several time points, taken from a donor given antiretroviral therapy, either interrupted or continuous. The subset is: memory CD8+ CD45RO+ CD45RA- T cells. These receptors came from a pool of human donors with HIV.

This clonotype was observed at least ten times. The chain recombines TRBV10-3 with TRBJ2-3; 8 nucleotides line up with TRBD1. The CDR3 consists of 15 residues. Losses at the gene ends were 7 bases for V and 2 bases for J; bases not matched to a gene: 8. The germline V gene has CDR1 ENHRY and CDR2 SYGVKD. The CDR3 reads CAINFRTGNTDTQYF. In DNA form, the CDR3 reads TGTGCCATCAATTTCCGGACAGGGAACACAGATACGCAGTATTTT.

This clonotype was found many times. The DNA of the CDR3 is TGTGCCACCAAAGACAATGAGCAGTTCTTC. Its protein product is CATKDNEQFF. J is TRBJ2-1 and V is TRBV10-3, with D unresolved. The CDR3 runs to 10 residues. Per germline, CDR1 ENHRY and CDR2 SYGVKD. Trimming left V 10 bases short and J 5 bases short, with 6 bases between.

This clonotype came up many times. The CDR3 region is CASSLWARGANSDPGEKLFF. CDR3 DNA sequence: TGTGCCAGCAGTTTATGGGCCAGGGGCGCAAACTCAGACCCGGGTGAAAAACTGTTTTTT. The genes are TRBV28 and TRBJ1-4; a possible D gene is TRBD1 (6 bases). The ends were cut back, 0 bases at V and 7 bases at J, with 27 bases in the middle. Germline V CDR1 and CDR2: MDHEN, SYDVKM. This CDR3 is built from 20 residues.

This clonotype was found many times. The CDR3 DNA follows: TGTGCCAGCAGCCATGACGGGGATGAGCAGTTCTTC. Protein sequence: CASSHDGDEQFF. J is TRBJ2-1 and V is TRBV7-2, with D perhaps matching TRBD2 (5 bases). Germline CDR1 is SGHTA and CDR2 is FQGNSA. The CDR3 is made up of 12 amino acids. Trimming cost V 5 bases and J 8 bases, with 10 bases left between them.

At least ten counts were recorded for this clonotype. The chain has TRBV4-2 and TRBJ2-1; tentatively, D is TRBD2 (6 bases). Germline assignment: CDR1 LGHNA and CDR2 YNFKEQ. Trimming shortened V by 5 bases and J by 9 bases, and 17 bases separated the two germline ends. The CDR3 totals 14 residues. Here the CDR3 DNA reads TGTGCCAGCAGCGTGGGGACTGAGAGTACTGAGCAGTTCTTC. The encoded protein is CASSVGTESTEQFF.

This clonotype appeared many times. V and J are TRBV3-1 and TRBJ2-1, with a weak D call TRBD1 (5 bases). Per the germline V gene, CDR1 is LGHDT and CDR2 is YNNKEL (reference sequence). CDR3 length: 16 amino acids. The V end lost 0 bases, the J end lost 4 bases, and 13 bases lay between the germline ends. The chain's CDR3 is CASSQEMRQPYNEQFF. Written as DNA, the CDR3 is TGTGCCAGCAGCCAAGAGATGCGACAGCCATACAATGAGCAGTTCTTC.

This clonotype was seen at least ten times. The V call is TRBV3-1, the J call TRBJ2-2; 9 nucleotides agree with TRBD1. CDR1 LGHDT and CDR2 YNNKEL come from the germline V gene (reference sequence). This CDR3 is 15 amino acids long. V gave up 7 bases and J gave up 3 bases; unmatched junction bases: 6. In DNA, the CDR3 is TGTGCCAGCACCCCTTGGACAGGGGACACCGGGGAGCTGTTTTTT. Protein: CASTPWTGDTGELFF.

This clonotype has a handful of counts. The rearrangement uses TRBV12-3 or TRBV12-4 and TRBJ1-4; a possible D gene is TRBD1 (5 bases). The CDR3 contains 15 residues. V was shortened by 3 bases and J by 10 bases, with 18 bases between the two germline ends. CDR3 loop: CASSFFMGGGGKLFF. In DNA, the CDR3 is TGTGCCAGCAGTTTCTTTATGGGGGGGGGTGGAAAACTGTTTTTT.

This clonotype was picked up many times. The gene calls are TRBV5-1 and TRBJ2-2, with TRBD1 matching 10 bases. Germline trimming cut 4 bases from V and 3 bases from J; bases unmatched to any gene: 15. The germline V gene has CDR1 SGHRS and CDR2 YFSETQ. The CDR3 sequence is 19 residues long. CDR3 in DNA: TGCGCCAGCAGCCTTCTCGGCCCCTCCGGGACAGGGGACACCGGGGAGCTGTTTTTT. Protein: CASSLLGPSGTGDTGELFF.

This clonotype was seen ten or more times. This chain links TRBV5-1 with TRBJ2-7; D may be TRBD1 or TRBD2 (5 bases each). CDR3 length: 15 amino acids. The V end lost 3 bases, the J end lost 1 base, and 14 bases lay between the germline ends. Germline V gene sequence: CDR1 SGHRS, CDR2 YFSETQ. For the CDR3, the DNA is TGCGCCAGCAGCTGGTCCGGGACGTCATCCTACGAGCAGTACTTC. This translates into CASSWSGTSSYEQYF.

This clonotype was detected many times. The chain employs TRBV19 and TRBJ1-1; D remains unclear. The CDR3 length is 13 residues. Germline CDR1 reads LNHDA; CDR2 reads SQIVND (reference sequence). V was cut by 3 bases and J by 0 bases, with 5 bases left in between. DNA of the CDR3: TGTGCCAGTAGTATCCTCCTGAACACTGAAGCTTTCTTT. It yields the protein CASSILLNTEAFF.

This clonotype was recorded many times. The CDR3 region has the DNA TGTGCCAGCAGCTTCGCCGCTAGCGGACAAAACTACGAGCAGTACTTC. Amino acids: CASSFAASGQNYEQYF. This sequence joins TRBV7-9 and TRBJ2-7, with 7 bases aligning to TRBD2. V was clipped by 3 bases and J by 3 bases; unmatched bases: 11. Germline V lookup: CDR1 SEHNR, CDR2 FQNEAQ (reference sequence). This CDR3 is 16 amino acids long.

In this sample, this clonotype is large (0.1 to 1%). The chain links TRBV24-1 to TRBJ2-2, with TRBD1 identical over 8 bases. V trimming: 4 bases; J trimming: 3 bases; junction bases outside the gene matches: 15. From germline, CDR1 is KGHDR and CDR2 SFDVKD. The CDR3 runs to 19 residues. CDR3 nucleotides: TGTGCCACCAGTGACTTGGACAGGGTCAGCGGGTCAGACACCGGGGAGCTGTTTTTT. Its translation is CATSDLDRVSGSDTGELFF.

This clonotype was counted between two and nine times. CDR3 DNA: TGTGCCAGCAACCCAGCGGGGGGGCCCCAACCCCCCGGTACGCAGTATTTT. Translated: CASNPAGGPQPPGTQYF. The chain employs TRBV2 and TRBJ2-3; 10 positions agree with TRBD2. In germline, CDR1 is SNHLY, CDR2 FYNNEI. This CDR3 contains 17 residues. V dropped 7 bases and J dropped 8; count of bases not matched to a gene: 18.